Below, 6 T cell receptor beta chains from the same sample are listed, as sequenced in a study of blood T cell repertoires in COVID-19. TCRdb's table, derived via immunoSEQ multiplex PCR, lists solely in-frame clones and lacks some. Counted here are some 300,000 clones, nearly 90% occurring once; the ten biggest clones make up around 4.3%. The specimen was PBMCs or T cells enriched from blood (not recorded which). Source of these receptors: a woman younger than 30 with acute COVID-19.

This clone was detected a few times. The chain uses TRBV28 and TRBJ1-2; the match to TRBD1 covers 7 bases. This CDR3 is built from 14 residues. Germline V CDR1 and CDR2: MDHEN, SYDVKM. With 4 bases clipped from V and 5 bases from J, the junction kept 7 bases outside the gene matches. CDR3 protein: CASSSTPTGYGYTF. Here the CDR3 DNA reads TGTGCCAGCAGTTCAACTCCGACAGGGTATGGCTACACCTTC.

The chain has TRBV3-1 (or the pseudogene TRBV3-2) and TRBJ2-3, with TRBD2 matching over 10 bases. J lost 3 bases, V lost 5 bases, and 2 bases had no gene match. CDR1 LGHDT and CDR2 YNNKEL come from the germline V gene (reference sequence). The CDR3 spans 14 residues. The DNA for the CDR3 is TGTGCCAGCAGCTCAGCGGGAGGGACAGATACGCAGTATTTT. Translating it yields CASSSAGGTDTQYF.

The chain joins TRBV28 to TRBJ1-1, with TRBD1 matching over 9 bases. J lost 11 bases, V lost 11 bases, and 9 bases had no gene match. The length of the CDR3 is 11 residues. CDR1 and CDR2 (germline): MDHEN, SYDVKM. The CDR3, as DNA: TGTGCCTGGGGACAGGGCGCAGGCGCTTTCTTT. The encoded protein is CAWGQGAGAFF. Looking up the rest from reference TRBV28 and TRBJ1-1 gives the full variable domain: DVKVTQSSRYLVKRTGEKVFLECVQDMDHENMFWYRQDPGLGLRLIYFSYDVKMKEKGDIPEGYSVSREKKERFSLILESASTNQTSMYLCAWGQGAGAFFGQGTRLTVV.

This clone was detected a few times. This rearrangement joins TRBV7-3 to TRBJ2-5; 10 positions match TRBD1. With V trimmed by 2 bases and J by 4 bases, 4 bases remained unmatched. This CDR3 is 15 amino acids long. Germline CDR1 and CDR2: SGHTA and FQGTGA. The CDR3, as DNA: TGTGCCAGCAGCTTATACGGGACAGGGGTAGAGACCCAGTACTTC. It specifies CASSLYGTGVETQYF.

The chain recombines TRBV9 with TRBJ2-7; D not resolved. Looked up from germline, CDR1 is SGDLS and CDR2 is YYNGEE. The CDR3 has 14 residues. Deletions cut 2 bases from V and 2 bases from J, with 11 bases between. CDR3 region: CASSVGGFAYEQYF. Here the CDR3 DNA reads TGTGCCAGCAGCGTCGGCGGTTTTGCCTACGAGCAGTACTTC.

This clone was found once. CDR3 sequence (DNA): TGTGCCACCAGCCTGGGGCAGGGCTTCTACGAGCAGTACTTC. It translates to CATSLGQGFYEQYF. The J gene is TRBJ2-7, the V gene TRBV15; tentative D call: TRBD1 (5 bases). The ends were cut back, 5 bases at V and 3 bases at J, with 14 bases in the middle. This CDR3 comprises 14 residues. In germline, CDR1 is LNHNV, CDR2 YYDKDF (reference sequence).